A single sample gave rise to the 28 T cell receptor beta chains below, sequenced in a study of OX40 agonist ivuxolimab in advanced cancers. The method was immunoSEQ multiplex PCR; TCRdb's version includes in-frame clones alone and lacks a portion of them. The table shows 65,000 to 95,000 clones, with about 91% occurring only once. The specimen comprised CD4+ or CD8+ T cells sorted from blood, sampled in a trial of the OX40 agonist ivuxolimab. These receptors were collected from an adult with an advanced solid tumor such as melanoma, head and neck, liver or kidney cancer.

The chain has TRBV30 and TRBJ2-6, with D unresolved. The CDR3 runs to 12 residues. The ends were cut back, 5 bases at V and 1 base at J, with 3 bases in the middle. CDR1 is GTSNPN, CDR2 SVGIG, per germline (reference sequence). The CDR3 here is CAWDSGANVLTF. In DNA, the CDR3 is TGTGCCTGGGATTCTGGGGCCAACGTCCTGACTTTC. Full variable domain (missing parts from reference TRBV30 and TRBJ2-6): SQTIHQWPATLVQPVGSPLSLECTVEGTSNPNLYWYRQAAGRGLQLLFYSVGIGQISSEVPQNLSASRPQDRQFILSSKKLLLSDSGFYLCAWDSGANVLTFGAGSRLTVL.

Here the CDR3 DNA reads TGCGCCAGCAGCACGACAGCAGCGCTATCCTACAATGAGCAGTTCTTC. Its translation is CASSTTAALSYNEQFF. The V gene is TRBV5-1, the J gene TRBJ2-1; D might be TRBD1 (5 bases). The CDR3 is 16 amino acids. CDR1 SGHRS and CDR2 YFSETQ come from the germline V gene. Trimming removed 4 bases at V and 1 base at J, with 15 bases between.

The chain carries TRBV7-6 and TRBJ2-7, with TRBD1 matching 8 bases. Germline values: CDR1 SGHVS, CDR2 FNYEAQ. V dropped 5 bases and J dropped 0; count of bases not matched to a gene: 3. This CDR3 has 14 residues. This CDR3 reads CASSRQGSSYEQYF. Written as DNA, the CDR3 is TGTGCCAGCAGCCGACAGGGGAGCTCCTACGAGCAGTACTTC.

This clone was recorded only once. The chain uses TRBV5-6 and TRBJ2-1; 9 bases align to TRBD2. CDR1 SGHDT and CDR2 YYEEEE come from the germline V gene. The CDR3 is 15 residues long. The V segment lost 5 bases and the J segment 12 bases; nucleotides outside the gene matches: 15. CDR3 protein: CASSYPGLASPGQFF. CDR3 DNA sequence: TGTGCCAGCAGTTATCCGGGACTAGCATCACCTGGGCAGTTCTTC. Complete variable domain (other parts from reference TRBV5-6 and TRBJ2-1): DAGVTQSPTHLIKTRGQQVTLRCSPKSGHDTVSWYQQALGQGPQFIFQYYEEEERQRGNFPDRFSGHQFPNYSSELNVNALLLGDSALYLCASSYPGLASPGQFFGPGTRLTVL.

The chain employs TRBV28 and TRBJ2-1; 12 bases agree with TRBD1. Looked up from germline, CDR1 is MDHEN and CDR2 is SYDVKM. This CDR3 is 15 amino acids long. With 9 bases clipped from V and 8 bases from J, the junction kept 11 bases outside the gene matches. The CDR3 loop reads CASPPGTGGPDEQFF. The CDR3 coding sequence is TGTGCCAGTCCTCCCGGGACAGGGGGCCCCGATGAGCAGTTCTTC.

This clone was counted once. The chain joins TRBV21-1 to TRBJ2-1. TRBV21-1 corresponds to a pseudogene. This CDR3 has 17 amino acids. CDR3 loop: CASSKGEDGSSYNEQFF. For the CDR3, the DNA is TGTGCCAGCAGCAAAGGAGAGGACGGATCCTCCTACAATGAGCAGTTCTTC.

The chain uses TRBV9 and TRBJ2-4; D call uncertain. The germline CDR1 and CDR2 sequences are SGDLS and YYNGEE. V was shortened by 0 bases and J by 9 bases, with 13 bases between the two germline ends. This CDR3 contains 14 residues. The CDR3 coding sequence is TGTGCCAGCAGCGTAGCTTTGGAGAGAGGCATTCAGTACTTC. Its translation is CASSVALERGIQYF.

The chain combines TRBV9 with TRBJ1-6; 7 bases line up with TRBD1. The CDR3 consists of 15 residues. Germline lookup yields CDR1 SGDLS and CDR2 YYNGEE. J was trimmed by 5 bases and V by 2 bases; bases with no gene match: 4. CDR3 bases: TGTGCCAGCAGCGTGGGGACAGCCAATAATTCACCCCTCCACTTT. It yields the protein CASSVGTANNSPLHF.

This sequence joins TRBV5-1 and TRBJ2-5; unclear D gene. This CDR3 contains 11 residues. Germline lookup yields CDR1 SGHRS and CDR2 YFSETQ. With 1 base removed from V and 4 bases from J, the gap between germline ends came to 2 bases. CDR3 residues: CASSLRETQYF. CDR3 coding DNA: TGCGCCAGCAGCTTGAGAGAGACCCAGTACTTC.

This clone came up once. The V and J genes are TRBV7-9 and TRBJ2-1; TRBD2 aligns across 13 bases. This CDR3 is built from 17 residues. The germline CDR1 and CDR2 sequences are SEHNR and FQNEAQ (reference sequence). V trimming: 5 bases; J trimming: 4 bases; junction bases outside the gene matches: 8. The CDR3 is CASSVGGLAGMYNEQFF. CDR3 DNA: TGTGCCAGCAGCGTAGGGGGACTAGCGGGAATGTACAATGAGCAGTTCTTC. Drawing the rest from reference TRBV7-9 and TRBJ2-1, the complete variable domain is DTGVSQNPRHKITKRGQNVTFRCDPISEHNRLYWYRQTLGQGPEFLTYFQNEAQLEKSRLLSDRFSAERPKGSFSTLEIQRTEQGDSAMYLCASSVGGLAGMYNEQFFGPGTRLTVL.

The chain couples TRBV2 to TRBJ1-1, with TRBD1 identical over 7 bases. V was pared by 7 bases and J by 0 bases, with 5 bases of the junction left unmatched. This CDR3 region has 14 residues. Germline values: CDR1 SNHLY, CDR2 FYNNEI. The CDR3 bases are TGTGCCAGCAACCAAGGACAGGTGAACACTGAAGCTTTCTTT. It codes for CASNQGQVNTEAFF.

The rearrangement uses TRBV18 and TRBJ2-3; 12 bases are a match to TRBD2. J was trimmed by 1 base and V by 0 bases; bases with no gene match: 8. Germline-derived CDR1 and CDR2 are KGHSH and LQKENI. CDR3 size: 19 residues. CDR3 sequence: CASSPPRLAGDRGTDTQYF. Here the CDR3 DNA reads TGTGCCAGCTCACCACCCCGACTAGCGGGAGATCGGGGCACAGATACGCAGTATTTT.

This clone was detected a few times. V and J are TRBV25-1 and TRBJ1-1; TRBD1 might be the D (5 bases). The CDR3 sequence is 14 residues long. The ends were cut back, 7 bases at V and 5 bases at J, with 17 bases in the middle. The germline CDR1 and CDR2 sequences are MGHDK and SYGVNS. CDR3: CASNFGRAETEAFF. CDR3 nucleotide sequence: TGTGCCAGCAACTTCGGCAGGGCGGAAACTGAAGCTTTCTTT.

In DNA form, the CDR3 reads TGTGCCAGCAGCGTAGGGGTCCTAGCGGGCTCCGGACAGGGGGCGCAGGGCTACACCTTC. It codes for CASSVGVLAGSGQGAQGYTF. The V call is TRBV9, the J call TRBJ1-2, with 11 bases identical to TRBD1. With V trimmed by 0 bases and J by 8 bases, 21 bases remained unmatched. The germline gives CDR1 SGDLS, CDR2 YYNGEE. The CDR3 totals 20 residues.

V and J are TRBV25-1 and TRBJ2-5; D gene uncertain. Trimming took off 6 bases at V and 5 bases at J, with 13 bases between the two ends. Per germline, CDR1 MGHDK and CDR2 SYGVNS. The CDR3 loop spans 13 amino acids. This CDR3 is CASSQTSPETQYF. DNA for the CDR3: TGTGCCAGCAGCCAGACGAGCCCTGAGACCCAGTACTTC.

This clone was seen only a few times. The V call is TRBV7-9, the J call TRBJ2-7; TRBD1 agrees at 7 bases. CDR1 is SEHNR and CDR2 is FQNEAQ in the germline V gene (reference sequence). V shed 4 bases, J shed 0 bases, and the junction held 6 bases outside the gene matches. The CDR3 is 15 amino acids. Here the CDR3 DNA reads TGTGCCAGCAGCTCATGGACAGGAGTCTCCTACGAGCAGTACTTC. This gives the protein CASSSWTGVSYEQYF. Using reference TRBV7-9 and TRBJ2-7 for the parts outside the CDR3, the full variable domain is DTGVSQNPRHKITKRGQNVTFRCDPISEHNRLYWYRQTLGQGPEFLTYFQNEAQLEKSRLLSDRFSAERPKGSFSTLEIQRTEQGDSAMYLCASSSWTGVSYEQYFGPGTRLTVT.

CDR3 sequence: CASRKLDQVTDTQYF. CDR3 in DNA: TGTGCCAGCAGGAAACTAGATCAGGTTACAGATACGCAGTATTTT. The V call is TRBV6-1, the J call TRBJ2-3, with a weak D call TRBD2 (5 bases). Germline V CDR1 and CDR2: MNHNS, SASEGT. With 6 bases removed from V and 3 bases from J, the gap between germline ends came to 16 bases. The CDR3 length is 15 residues.

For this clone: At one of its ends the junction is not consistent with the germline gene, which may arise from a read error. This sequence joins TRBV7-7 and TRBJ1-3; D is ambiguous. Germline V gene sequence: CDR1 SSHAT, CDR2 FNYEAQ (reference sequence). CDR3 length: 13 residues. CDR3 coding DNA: TGTGCTAGCAGCCTTTTCCTCGGAAACACCATATATTTT. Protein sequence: CASSLFLGNTIYF.

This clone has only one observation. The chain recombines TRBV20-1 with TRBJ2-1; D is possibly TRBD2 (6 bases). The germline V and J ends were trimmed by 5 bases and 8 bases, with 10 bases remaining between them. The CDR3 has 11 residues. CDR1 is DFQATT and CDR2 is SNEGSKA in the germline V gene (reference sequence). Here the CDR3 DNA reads TGCAGTGCTGGGGACTGGGATGAGCAGTTCTTC. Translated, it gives CSAGDWDEQFF.

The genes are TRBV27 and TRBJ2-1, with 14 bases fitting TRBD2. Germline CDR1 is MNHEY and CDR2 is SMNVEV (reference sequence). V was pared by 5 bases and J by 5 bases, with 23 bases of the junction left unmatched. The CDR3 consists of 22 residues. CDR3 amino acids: CASSPTTGTGLAGERAHNEQFF. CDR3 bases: TGTGCCAGCAGTCCAACGACAGGGACGGGACTAGCGGGAGAACGAGCCCACAATGAGCAGTTCTTC.

Here the CDR3 DNA reads TGTGCCAGCAGGACCAGTAGTTTCTCCTACGAGCAGTACTTC. The encoded protein is CASRTSSFSYEQYF. The J gene is TRBJ2-7, the V gene TRBV27; D gene uncertain. Trimming removed 6 bases at V and 0 bases at J, with 12 bases between. The CDR3 runs to 14 residues. Germline V gene lookup returns CDR1 MNHEY and CDR2 SMNVEV (reference sequence).

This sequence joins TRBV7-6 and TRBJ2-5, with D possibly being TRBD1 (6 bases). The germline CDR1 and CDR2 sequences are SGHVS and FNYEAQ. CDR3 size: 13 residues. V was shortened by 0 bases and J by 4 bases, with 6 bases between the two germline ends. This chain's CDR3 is CASSLAGGETQYF. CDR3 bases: TGTGCCAGCAGCTTAGCAGGGGGAGAGACCCAGTACTTC.

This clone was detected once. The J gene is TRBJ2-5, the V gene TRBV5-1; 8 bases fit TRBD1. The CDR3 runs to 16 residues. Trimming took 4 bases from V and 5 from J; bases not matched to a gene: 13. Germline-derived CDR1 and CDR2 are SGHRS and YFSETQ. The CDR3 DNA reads TGCGCCAGCAGCCCCGGCCCGGACAGGGTAGGGGAGACCCAGTACTTC. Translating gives CASSPGPDRVGETQYF.

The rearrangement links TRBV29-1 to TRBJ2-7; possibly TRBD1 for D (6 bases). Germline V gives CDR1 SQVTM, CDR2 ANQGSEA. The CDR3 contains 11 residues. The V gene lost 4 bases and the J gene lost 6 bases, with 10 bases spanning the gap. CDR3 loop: CSVVRGGEQYF. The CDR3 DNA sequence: TGCAGCGTTGTGAGAGGGGGCGAGCAGTACTTC.

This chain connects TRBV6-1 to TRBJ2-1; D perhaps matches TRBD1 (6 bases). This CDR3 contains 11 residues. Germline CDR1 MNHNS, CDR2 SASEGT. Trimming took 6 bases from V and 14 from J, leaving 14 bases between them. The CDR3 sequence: CASSWTVSKFF. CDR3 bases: TGTGCCAGCAGCTGGACAGTTTCTAAGTTCTTC.

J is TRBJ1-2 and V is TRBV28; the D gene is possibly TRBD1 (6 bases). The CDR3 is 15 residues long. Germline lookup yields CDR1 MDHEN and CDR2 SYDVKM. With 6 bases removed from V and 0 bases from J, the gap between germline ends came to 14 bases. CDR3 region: CASRKTGPTNYGYTF. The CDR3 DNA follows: TGTGCCAGCAGAAAAACAGGGCCAACTAACTATGGCTACACCTTC.

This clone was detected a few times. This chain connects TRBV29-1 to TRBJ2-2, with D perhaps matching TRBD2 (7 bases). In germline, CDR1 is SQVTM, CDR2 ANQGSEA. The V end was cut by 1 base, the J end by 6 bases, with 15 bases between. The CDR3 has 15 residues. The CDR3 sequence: CSVEAAGAAAGELFF. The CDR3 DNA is TGCAGCGTTGAAGCGGCGGGGGCCGCAGCCGGGGAGCTGTTTTTT.

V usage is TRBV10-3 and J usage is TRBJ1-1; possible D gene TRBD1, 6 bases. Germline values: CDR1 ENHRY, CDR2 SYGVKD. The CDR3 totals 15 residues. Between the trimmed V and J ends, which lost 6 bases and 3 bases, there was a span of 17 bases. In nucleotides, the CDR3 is TGTGCCATCAGCTTCCTAGCCGGGGGCGACACTGAAGCTTTCTTT. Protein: CAISFLAGGDTEAFF.